A single sample gave rise to the 23 T cell receptor beta chains below, sequenced in a study of cytomegalovirus exposure and HLA in healthy donors. A multiplex PCR was run with 60 Vbeta primers and 13 Jbeta primers. TCRdb's table, derived via immunoSEQ multiplex PCR, lists solely in-frame clones and lacks some. The repertoire shows some 130,000 clones; the top ten hold around 1.6%. Input material: PBMCs. These TCRs come from a woman aged 40 to 55 in good health and CMV-seropositive.

J is TRBJ2-5 and V is TRBV6-5; D may be TRBD1 (6 bases). The germline CDR1 and CDR2 sequences are MNHEY and SVGAGI. Trimming took 10 bases from V and 4 from J, leaving 13 bases between them. This CDR3 spans 12 amino acids. The CDR3, as DNA: TGTGCCACCGAACAGGGTCGAGAGACCCAGTACTTC. Residues: CATEQGRETQYF.

This chain joins TRBV7-9 and TRBJ1-5, with 8 bases lining up with TRBD1. The CDR3 contains 15 residues. Germline V lookup: CDR1 SEHNR, CDR2 FQNEAQ (reference sequence). With V trimmed by 2 bases and J by 3 bases, 3 bases remained unmatched. CDR3 DNA sequence: TGTGCCAGCAGCTTAACAGGGGGAGCCAATCAGCCCCAGCATTTT. Protein product: CASSLTGGANQPQHF. The variable domain in full, with the rest retrieved from reference TRBV7-9 and TRBJ1-5, is DTGVSQNPRHKITKRGQNVTFRCDPISEHNRLYWYRQTLGQGPEFLTYFQNEAQLEKSRLLSDRFSAERPKGSFSTLEIQRTEQGDSAMYLCASSLTGGANQPQHFGDGTRLSIL.

The chain joins TRBV5-5 to TRBJ1-1; 10 positions match TRBD1. J lost 5 bases, V lost 4 bases, and 5 bases had no gene match. CDR3 length equals 14 residues. CDR1 is SGHKS and CDR2 is YYEKEE in the germline V gene (reference sequence). As DNA, the CDR3 is TGTGCCAGCAGCCCGGGACAGGGGTGGACTGAAGCTTTCTTT. Amino acids: CASSPGQGWTEAFF. Full variable domain (missing parts from reference TRBV5-5 and TRBJ1-1): DAGVTQSPTHLIKTRGQQVTLRCSPISGHKSVSWYQQVLGQGPQFIFQYYEKEERGRGNFPDRFSARQFPNYSSELNVNALLLGDSALYLCASSPGQGWTEAFFGQGTRLTVV.

The genes are TRBV6-5 and TRBJ2-1; 7 bases are shared with TRBD1. Germline V gene lookup returns CDR1 MNHEY and CDR2 SVGAGI. This CDR3 contains 16 residues. Trimming cost V 2 bases and J 3 bases; bases outside gene matches: 7. This CDR3 is CASSYDRDMIYNEQFF. Written as DNA, the CDR3 is TGTGCCAGCAGTTACGACAGGGACATGATCTACAATGAGCAGTTCTTC.

The chain employs TRBV19 and TRBJ1-5; 7 nucleotides align to TRBD1. Germline CDR1 is LNHDA and CDR2 is SQIVND (reference sequence). CDR3 length: 15 residues. V was pared by 6 bases and J by 4 bases, with 9 bases of the junction left unmatched. CDR3 protein: CASRKRDSLNQPQHF. The CDR3 region has the DNA TGTGCCAGTAGAAAACGGGACAGCCTAAATCAGCCCCAGCATTTT.

The rearrangement joins TRBV18 to TRBJ2-1; 10 bases align to TRBD2. CDR3 length: 15 amino acids. Germline CDR1 reads KGHSH; CDR2 reads LQKENI. V dropped 1 base and J dropped 7; count of bases not matched to a gene: 4. The CDR3 loop is CASSPLAGGVNEQFF. Written as DNA, the CDR3 is TGTGCCAGCTCACCACTAGCGGGAGGAGTGAATGAGCAGTTCTTC.

The rearrangement links TRBV5-1 to TRBJ1-4, with D maybe TRBD1 (5 bases). Germline loops: CDR1 SGHRS, CDR2 YFSETQ. The CDR3 is 16 residues long. The V end lost 4 bases, the J end lost 4 bases, and 17 bases lay between the germline ends. In nucleotides, the CDR3 is TGCGCCAGCAGCGTCGGACCGGGGGGTAGTAATGAAAAACTGTTTTTT. This encodes CASSVGPGGSNEKLFF.

The chain combines TRBV7-2 with TRBJ2-7; 10 nucleotides agree with TRBD1. The V segment lost 3 bases and the J segment 0 bases; nucleotides outside the gene matches: 2. Germline-derived CDR1 and CDR2 are SGHTA and FQGNSA. The CDR3 is 15 amino acids. CDR3 nucleotides: TGTGCCAGCAGCTTGGGACAGGGGCGCTCCTACGAGCAGTACTTC. Translating it yields CASSLGQGRSYEQYF.

V usage is TRBV10-3 and J usage is TRBJ2-5, with D uncertain. The end of the DNA aligns better with TRBJ2-7, so the J call may be wrong. This CDR3 region has 13 residues. In germline, CDR1 is ENHRY, CDR2 SYGVKD. CDR3 DNA: TGTGCCATCAGTGAGGCTAGTACCTACGAGCAGTACTTC. The encoded protein is CAISEASTYEQYF.

The genes are TRBV7-8 and TRBJ2-3; 10 bases match TRBD1. CDR3 length: 16 amino acids. Germline V CDR1 and CDR2: SGHVS, FQNEAQ. Trimming cost V 3 bases and J 4 bases; bases outside gene matches: 7. This chain's CDR3 is CASSFNTGQGADTQYF. CDR3 DNA sequence: TGTGCCAGCAGCTTCAATACCGGACAGGGGGCAGATACGCAGTATTTT.

V is TRBV14 and J is TRBJ2-4, with TRBD2 as a possible D gene (6 bases). The CDR3 is made up of 17 amino acids. V shed 3 bases and J shed 7 bases, with 22 bases lying between them. Germline CDR1 SGHDN, CDR2 FVKESK. The CDR3 loop is CASSHLRDRGSENIQYF. The CDR3 DNA sequence: TGTGCCAGCAGCCATCTCCGGGACCGGGGGTCGGAGAACATTCAGTACTTC.

The chain recombines TRBV28 with TRBJ2-7; the match to TRBD1 covers 7 bases. The CDR3 loop spans 11 amino acids. The germline V gene has CDR1 MDHEN and CDR2 SYDVKM. The CDR3 loop reads CAVQGPYEQYF. The CDR3 DNA reads TGTGCGGTACAGGGGCCCTACGAGCAGTACTTC.

On this clone itself: The same CDR3 also results from other DNA sequences found in this sample. The rearrangement uses TRBV5-6 and TRBJ1-2, with TRBD1 matching 8 bases. CDR3 length: 14 residues. V was pared by 3 bases and J by 6 bases, with 7 bases of the junction left unmatched. Per germline, CDR1 SGHDT and CDR2 YYEEEE. Written as DNA, the CDR3 is TGTGCCAGCAGCTACGGACAGGGAAAGGATGGCTACACCTTC. It yields the protein CASSYGQGKDGYTF.

The chain is built from TRBV30 and TRBJ2-5, with 10 bases fitting TRBD2. The DNA end is a closer match to TRBJ2-7, so the J assignment may be wrong. This CDR3 has 16 residues. Germline values: CDR1 GTSNPN, CDR2 SVGIG (reference sequence). The CDR3 sequence is CAWSAGIGLAAYEQYF. CDR3 DNA: TGTGCCTGGAGTGCCGGGATCGGACTAGCGGCCTACGAGCAGTACTTC.

The chain carries TRBV7-6 and TRBJ1-3; D unresolved. The CDR3 is 14 amino acids. Germline lookup yields CDR1 SGHVS and CDR2 FNYEAQ. Trimming stripped 5 bases from V and 0 bases from J, with 8 bases between. CDR3 sequence: CASSPINSGNTIYF. The CDR3 DNA reads TGTGCCAGCAGCCCTATTAACTCTGGAAACACCATATATTTT.

The chain uses TRBV9 and TRBJ2-7; maybe TRBD2 (5 bases). This CDR3 has 14 residues. The V end lost 3 bases, the J end lost 2 bases, and 12 bases lay between the germline ends. The germline V gene encodes CDR1 SGDLS and CDR2 YYNGEE. CDR3: CASSARDLTYEQYF. DNA of the CDR3: TGTGCCAGCAGCGCCCGGGATTTAACCTACGAGCAGTACTTC.

In the case of this clone: The same CDR3 can be traced to other DNA sequences in this sample. The chain joins TRBV19 to TRBJ1-3; 9 bases agree with TRBD1. In germline, CDR1 is LNHDA, CDR2 SQIVND (reference sequence). CDR3 size: 13 residues. The V gene end was trimmed by 7 bases and the J gene end by 7 bases; junction bases not matched to a gene: 5. In DNA, the CDR3 is TGTGCCAGTACCGGGACAGGGAGGAACACCATATATTTT. Its translation: CASTGTGRNTIYF.

The rearrangement joins TRBV2 to TRBJ2-5; TRBD2 matches 13 bases. V was pared by 6 bases and J by 5 bases, with 6 bases of the junction left unmatched. The germline CDR1 and CDR2 sequences are SNHLY and FYNNEI. The CDR3 length is 15 residues. The CDR3: CASRPGLAGWETQYF. The CDR3 nucleotides are TGTGCCAGCAGACCGGGACTAGCGGGATGGGAGACCCAGTACTTC. Drawing the rest from reference TRBV2 and TRBJ2-5, the complete variable domain is EPEVTQTPSHQVTQMGQEVILRCVPISNHLYFYWYRQILGQKVEFLVSFYNNEISEKSEIFDDQFSVERPDGSNFTLKIRSTKLEDSAMYFCASRPGLAGWETQYFGPGTRLLVL.

The rearrangement uses TRBV6-4 and TRBJ1-2; D is unresolved. Trimming stripped 0 bases from V and 0 bases from J, with 8 bases between. Germline assignment: CDR1 MRHNA and CDR2 SNTAGT. The CDR3 has 15 residues. Here the CDR3 reads CASSDSSEANYGYTF. The CDR3 region has the DNA TGTGCCAGCAGTGACTCGTCAGAAGCTAACTATGGCTACACCTTC.

The J gene is TRBJ2-3, the V gene TRBV5-6, with D tentatively TRBD1 (5 bases). V was pared by 1 base and J by 3 bases, with 9 bases between. CDR1 and CDR2 (germline): SGHDT, YYEEEE. This CDR3 is 14 amino acids long. The CDR3 protein is CASSLIQGTDTQYF. CDR3 sequence (DNA): TGTGCCAGCAGCTTGATTCAGGGAACAGATACGCAGTATTTT.

The rearrangement links TRBV28 to TRBJ2-5; 7 bases are shared with TRBD1. Germline CDR1 MDHEN, CDR2 SYDVKM. This CDR3 region has 15 residues. The ends lost 3 bases at V and 5 bases at J; junction bases unmatched: 9. The CDR3 protein is CASSFLSGGRETQYF. The CDR3 bases are TGTGCCAGCAGTTTCCTATCAGGGGGAAGGGAGACCCAGTACTTC.

V is TRBV19 and J is TRBJ2-1; TRBD2 aligns across 9 bases. The germline V gene encodes CDR1 LNHDA and CDR2 SQIVND (reference sequence). V trimming: 3 bases; J trimming: 8 bases; junction bases outside the gene matches: 14. The CDR3 runs 17 residues. The CDR3 bases are TGTGCCAGTAGTATTAGCCCGACAGCGGGAGGACGGGATGAGCAGTTCTTC. It yields the protein CASSISPTAGGRDEQFF.

This sequence joins TRBV27 and TRBJ1-1; D unresolved. The CDR3 runs 13 residues. CDR1 is MNHEY and CDR2 is SMNVEV in the germline V gene (reference sequence). Trimming took 3 bases from V and 3 from J, leaving 8 bases between them. CDR3 sequence reads: CASSLSTDTEAFF. CDR3 coding DNA: TGTGCCAGCAGTTTGAGTACGGACACTGAAGCTTTCTTT.